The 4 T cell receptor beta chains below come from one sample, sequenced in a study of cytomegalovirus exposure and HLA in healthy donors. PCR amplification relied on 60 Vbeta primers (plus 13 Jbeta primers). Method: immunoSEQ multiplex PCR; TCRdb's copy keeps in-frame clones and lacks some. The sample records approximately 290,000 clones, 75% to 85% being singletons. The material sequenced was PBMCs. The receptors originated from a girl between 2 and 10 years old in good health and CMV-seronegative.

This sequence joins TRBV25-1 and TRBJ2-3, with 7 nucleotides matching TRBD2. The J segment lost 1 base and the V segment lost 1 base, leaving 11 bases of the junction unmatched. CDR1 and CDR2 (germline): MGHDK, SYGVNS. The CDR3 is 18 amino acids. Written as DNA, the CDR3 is TGTGCCAGCAGTGAATCGTTGTTATGGGGGGGAGGCACAGATACGCAGTATTTT. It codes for CASSESLLWGGGTDTQYF.

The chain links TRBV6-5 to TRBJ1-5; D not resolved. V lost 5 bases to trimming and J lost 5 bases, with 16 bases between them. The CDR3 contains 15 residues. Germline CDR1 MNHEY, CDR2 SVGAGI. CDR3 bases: TGTGCCAGCAGTCCGAGGGCAGTTAATTATCAGCCCCAGCATTTT. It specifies CASSPRAVNYQPQHF.

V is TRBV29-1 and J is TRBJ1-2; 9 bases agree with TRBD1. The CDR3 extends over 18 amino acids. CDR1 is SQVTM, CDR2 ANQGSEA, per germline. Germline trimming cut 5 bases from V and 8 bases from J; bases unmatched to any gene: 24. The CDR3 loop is CSVFRTGARRGFGIGYTF. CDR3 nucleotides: TGCAGCGTTTTCCGGACAGGGGCACGTCGGGGGTTCGGTATCGGCTACACCTTC.

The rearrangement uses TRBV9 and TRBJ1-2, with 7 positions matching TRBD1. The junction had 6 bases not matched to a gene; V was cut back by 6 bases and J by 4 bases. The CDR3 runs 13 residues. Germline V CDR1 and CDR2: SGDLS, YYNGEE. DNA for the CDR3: TGTGCCAGCAACGGGGGACAGTCCTATGGCTACACCTTC. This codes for CASNGGQSYGYTF.